This TCR beta chain was obtained from a study of CD8 T cells in Susac syndrome. This clonotype was counted between two and nine times. There are 12 residues in the CDR3. The germline gives CDR1 MNHEY, CDR2 SVGEGT. Deletions cut 6 bases from V and 6 bases from J, with 9 bases between. The authors carried out high-throughput sequencing of TCR beta. They applied it to CD8+ and CD4+ T cells obtained from blood. TEMRA cells were FACS-enriched, with CD8+ and CD4+ T cells isolated negatively. A quantity of about 0.5 to 1 ug RNA underwent reverse transcription using random hexamers. TCRdb re-called the immunoSEQ multiplex PCR reads through MiXCR, storing one row per CDR3 protein. The data show roughly 150,000 distinct CDR3 sequences, about 94% seen once.

The receptor was derived from a human donor with multiple sclerosis. This chain uses TRBV6-2 or TRBV6-3 with TRBJ2-1; D remains ambiguous. Sequencing used CD8+ T cells from PBMCs. The CDR3 is CASSPTVNEQFF. The CDR3 coding sequence is TGTGCCAGCAGCCCGACTGTCAATGAGCAGTTCTTC.